This T cell receptor beta chain is drawn from a study of post-analysis software for immune sequencing data (dated by TCRdb to about 2015). Describing the broader study: Recorded disease courses included relapsing-remitting, secondary progressive and progressive-relapsing multiple sclerosis, with some patients lacking subtype annotation. The patient repertoires were compared against 11 previously published healthy control repertoires obtained from donors aged about 6 to 28 years. A subset of samples was prepared in parallel using single-end sample barcoding, then pooled and co-amplified after Illumina adapter ligation.

Receptor libraries were prepared by PCR. The instrument given in TCRdb is Illumina HiSeq 2500. To reduce PCR and sequencing biases, unique molecular identifiers were built into the TCR beta cDNA libraries. Roughly 500,000 cDNA molecules were obtained for every 1 to 10 million input T cells, so each molecule roughly corresponded to one T cell. The patient libraries were prepared and sequenced with the same protocol used for the earlier healthy control dataset. Samples belonging to the same batch were prepared together, multiplexed and sequenced on a shared HiSeq lane. The authors' pipeline ran thus. MIGEC handled the raw barcoded reads, throwing out single-read molecular identifier groups before consensus assembly and CDR3 extraction. VDJtools was used for post-analysis of the clonotype tables, with diversity normalized by down-sampling every dataset to the smallest sample size. To correct batch-related cross-sample contamination, repertoire overlap clustering matched CDR3 amino acid sequences but not nucleotide sequences. TCRdb applied fastp at Q25 and MiXCR to the public reads, then kept only in-frame beta chains. Each entry is one CDR3 protein sequence, shown with its most common DNA and genes. The V and J calls reflect TCRdb's pipeline rather than the authors' work. Present in this sample are 450,000 or so distinct CDR3 sequences, 45% of which were seen just once. 9% to 14% of the sample comes from the top ten.

Details on this clonotype: No cognate antigen has been identified for it. It has no much larger one-base neighbor in the sample; base qualities were not kept.

The germline V gene sets CDR1 to SGHAT and CDR2 to FQNNGV. Trimming removed 5 bases from V and 1 base from J; the gene matches leave 14 bases unexplained. Including cysteine and phenylalanine, the CDR3 has 18 amino acids. Here the CDR3 DNA is all that survives: 54 bases in frame from base 1. The paper as a whole reports these results and caveats: Normalized Chao1 diversity was significantly lower in multiple sclerosis patients than controls, suggesting substantial peripheral T-cell clonal expansion. A handful of TRBV segments, including TRBV5-6, TRBV5-1 and TRBV20-1, were significantly more frequent in patients than controls. The control group was slightly older than the multiple sclerosis patient group. Direct clustering with F measure revealed strong co-clustering of samples prepared in the same batch, which led to a batch-effect correction.

To demonstrate the VDJtools post-analysis software, TCR beta repertoires were profiled from the peripheral blood of more than ten young patients with multiple sclerosis. Multiple sclerosis patients were children and adolescents aged roughly 6 to 17 years. The TCR sequence derives from a girl aged 10-17 years with multiple sclerosis. Sequenced material: blood. The chain joins TRBV11-2 to TRBJ2-5; TRBD2 fits 9 bases in the junction. CDR3 protein: CASSPSRLADYFQETQYF. The DNA sequence is given as TGTGCCAGCAGCCCTTCCCGACTAGCGGACTACTTCCAAGAGACCCAGTACTTC.